This TCR beta chain was captured by sequencing in a study of Tregs in tolerant kidney transplant recipients. This CDR3 has 14 residues. The ends were cut back, 5 bases at V and 4 bases at J, with 11 bases in the middle. CDR1 is SGHAT and CDR2 is FQNNGV in the germline V gene. Using immunoSEQ multiplex PCR, the repertoire was profiled, and TCRdb retains in-frame clones only, with some absent. The data contain approximately 66,000 clones, approximately 83% of them singletons. Regulatory T cells were sorted from thawed PBMCs rested overnight at 37°C with about 210 IU/ml IL-2. The source is a human donor who received a combined kidney and bone marrow transplant. The source was Tregs from blood, collected before the transplant. V gene TRBV11-2 combines with J gene TRBJ1-4; a weak D match, TRBD1 (5 bases). DNA of the CDR3: TGTGCCAGCAGCCCGGGGCTCGGTAATGAAAAACTGTTTTTT. Residues: CASSPGLGNEKLFF.